What follows are 4 T cell receptor beta chains derived from one specimen sequenced in a study of blood T cell repertoires in COVID-19. Assay: immunoSEQ multiplex PCR; the TCRdb copy retains only in-frame clones and omits some. The table lists under 350,000 clones, less than 85% of them singletons. The source material was peripheral blood. Receptors were obtained from a man in his 60s who had recovered from COVID-19.

The chain links TRBV5-1 to TRBJ2-1; D not certain. From germline, CDR1 is SGHRS and CDR2 YFSETQ. CDR3 length: 14 amino acids. The V gene lost 0 bases and the J gene lost 4 bases, with 8 bases spanning the gap. The CDR3 region is CASSLGGEYNEQFF. As DNA, the CDR3 is TGCGCCAGCAGCTTGGGAGGAGAATACAATGAGCAGTTCTTC.

In regard to this clone: Other DNA sequences in the sample encode the same CDR3. The chain joins TRBV12-3 or TRBV12-4 to TRBJ2-3; D is ambiguous. There are 11 residues in the CDR3. Deletions cut 3 bases from V and 6 bases from J, with 4 bases between. CDR3 residues: CASSFRDTQYF. The CDR3 coding sequence is TGTGCCAGCAGTTTCCGGGATACGCAGTATTTT.

This clone was observed once. The J gene is TRBJ1-2, the V gene TRBV5-1; 11 bases are shared with TRBD1. J was trimmed by 8 bases and V by 4 bases; bases with no gene match: 7. Germline V gives CDR1 SGHRS, CDR2 YFSETQ. This CDR3 has 14 amino acids. The CDR3 DNA is TGCGCCAGCAGCATAGGACAGGGGGCGAAGGGCTACACCTTC. As protein: CASSIGQGAKGYTF.

This CDR3 reads CASLGAGSRYGYTF. The CDR3 DNA reads TGCGCCTCCCTTGGGGCAGGATCTCGATATGGCTACACCTTC. The chain carries TRBV10-2 and TRBJ1-2; maybe TRBD1 (5 bases). Trimming removed 11 bases from V and 5 bases from J, with 21 bases in between. The CDR3 sequence is 14 residues long. Germline lookup yields CDR1 WSHSY and CDR2 SAAADI.